This T cell receptor (beta chain) was sequenced during a study of tumor-infiltrating lymphocytes in primary liver carcinoma. The wider study: Read depth, roughly 3.5 to 7.5 million productive TCRbeta reads, did not differ significantly between tissues. Notes on the study in general: A small share of top clones, only about 7.5-25%, was found in all five tumor regions.

A primer in the constant region served to generate TCR beta cDNA from 450 to 600 ng of total RNA. It was through three nested multiplex PCR rounds of slightly modified ARM-PCR that TCR beta libraries arose. In the first two PCR rounds, TRBV1-TRBV30 forward primers were paired with a C-beta reverse primer, and each round lasted approximately 10 cycles. TCRdb reprocessed the multiplex PCR reads with MiXCR, giving one entry per CDR3 protein. The data contain 65,000 to 90,000 distinct CDR3 sequences, around 70% of them singletons. Worth noting for this clonotype: What it binds is unknown.

Co-extraction yielded RNA and DNA from roughly 20-30 mg of unsorted bulk tissue. The V end lost 5 bases, the J end lost 6 bases, and 12 bases lay between the germline ends. The CDR3 is 13 amino acids. Germline lookup yields CDR1 SEHNR and CDR2 FQNEAQ (reference sequence). Sequencing used liver tumor tissue from sampling region 1. Subset: tumor region T1, superior pole. The receptor comes from a man aged 35 to 55 with primary liver carcinoma and hepatitis B virus infection. The chain is built from TRBV7-9 and TRBJ2-3, with no clear D. CDR3 amino acids: CASSISEEDTQYF. In DNA, the CDR3 is TGTGCCAGCAGCATTAGTGAGGAGGATACGCAGTATTTT.